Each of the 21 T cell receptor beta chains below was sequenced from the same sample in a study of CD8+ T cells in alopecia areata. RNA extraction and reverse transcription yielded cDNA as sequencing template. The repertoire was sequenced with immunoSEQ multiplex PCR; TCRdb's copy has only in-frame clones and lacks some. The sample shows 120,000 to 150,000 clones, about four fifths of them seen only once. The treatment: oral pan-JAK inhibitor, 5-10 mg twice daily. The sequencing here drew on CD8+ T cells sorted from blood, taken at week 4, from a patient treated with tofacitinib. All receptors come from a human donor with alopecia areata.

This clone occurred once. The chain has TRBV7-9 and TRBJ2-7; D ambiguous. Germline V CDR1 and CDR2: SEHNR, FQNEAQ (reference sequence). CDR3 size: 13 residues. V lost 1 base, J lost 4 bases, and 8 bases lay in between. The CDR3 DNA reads TGTGCCAGCAGCTTAGATCCTAAGTACGAGCAGTACTTC. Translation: CASSLDPKYEQYF.

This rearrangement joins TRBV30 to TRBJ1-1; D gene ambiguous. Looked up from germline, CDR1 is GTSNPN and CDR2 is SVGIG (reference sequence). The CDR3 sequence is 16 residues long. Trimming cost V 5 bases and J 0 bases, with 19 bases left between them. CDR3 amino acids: CAWAGAVSLMNTEAFF. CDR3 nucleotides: TGTGCCTGGGCTGGAGCGGTCTCATTGATGAACACTGAAGCTTTCTTT. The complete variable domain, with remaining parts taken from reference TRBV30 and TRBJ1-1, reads SQTIHQWPATLVQPVGSPLSLECTVEGTSNPNLYWYRQAAGRGLQLLFYSVGIGQISSEVPQNLSASRPQDRQFILSSKKLLLSDSGFYLCAWAGAVSLMNTEAFFGQGTRLTVV.

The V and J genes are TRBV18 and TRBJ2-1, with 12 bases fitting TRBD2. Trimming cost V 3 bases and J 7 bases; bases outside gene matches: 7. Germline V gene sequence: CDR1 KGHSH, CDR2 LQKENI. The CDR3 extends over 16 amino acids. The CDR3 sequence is CASSPTLAGGVNEQFF. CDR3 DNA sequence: TGTGCCAGCTCACCTACACTAGCGGGGGGCGTGAATGAGCAGTTCTTC.

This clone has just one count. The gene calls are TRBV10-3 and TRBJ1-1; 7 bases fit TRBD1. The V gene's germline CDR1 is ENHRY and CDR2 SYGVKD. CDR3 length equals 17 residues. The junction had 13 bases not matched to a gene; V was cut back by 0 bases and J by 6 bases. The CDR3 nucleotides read TGTGCCATCAGTGAGTCGATATCAGGGTACAGGGGCGCTGAAGCTTTCTTT. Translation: CAISESISGYRGAEAFF.

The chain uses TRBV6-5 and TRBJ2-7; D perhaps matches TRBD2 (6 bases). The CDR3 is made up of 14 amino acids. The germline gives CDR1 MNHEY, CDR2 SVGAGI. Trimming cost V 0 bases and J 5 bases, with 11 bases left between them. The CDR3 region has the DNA TGTGCCAGCAGTTACTCACGGCGGGGCGACGAGCAGTACTTC. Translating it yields CASSYSRRGDEQYF.

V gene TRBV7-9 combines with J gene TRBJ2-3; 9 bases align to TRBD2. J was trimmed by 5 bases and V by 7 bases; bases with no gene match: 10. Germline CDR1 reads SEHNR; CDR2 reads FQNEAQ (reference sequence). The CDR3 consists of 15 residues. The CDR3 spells CASTAARGGGDTQYF. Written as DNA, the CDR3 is TGTGCCAGCACTGCGGCGCGGGGGGGCGGAGATACGCAGTATTTT. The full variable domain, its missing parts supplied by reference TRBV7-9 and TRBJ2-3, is DTGVSQNPRHKITKRGQNVTFRCDPISEHNRLYWYRQTLGQGPEFLTYFQNEAQLEKSRLLSDRFSAERPKGSFSTLEIQRTEQGDSAMYLCASTAARGGGDTQYFGPGTRLTVL.

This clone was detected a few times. The DNA of the CDR3 is TGTGCCAGCAGCACTAGACGGAGCCAAGAGACCCAGTACTTC. It translates to CASSTRRSQETQYF. The chain uses TRBV7-9 and TRBJ2-5, with D maybe TRBD2 (5 bases). CDR3 length: 14 amino acids. Trimming took 5 bases from V and 1 from J, leaving 11 bases between them. Germline V gives CDR1 SEHNR, CDR2 FQNEAQ (reference sequence).

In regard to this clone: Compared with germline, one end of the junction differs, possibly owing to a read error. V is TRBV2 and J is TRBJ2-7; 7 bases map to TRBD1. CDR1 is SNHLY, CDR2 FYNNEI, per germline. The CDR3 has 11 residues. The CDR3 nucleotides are TGTGCCAGCAGTGAAATGGGACAGAAGGACTTC. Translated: CASSEMGQKDF.

In DNA, the CDR3 is TGTGCCAGCAGCCGAGGGAGCGACTACAATGAGCAGTTCTTC. This gives the protein CASSRGSDYNEQFF. The V gene is TRBV5-4, the J gene TRBJ2-1, with D possibly TRBD2 on 5 matching bases. V lost 4 bases and J lost 3, with 11 bases in between. Germline V gene data show CDR1 as SGHNT and CDR2 as YYREEE (reference sequence). CDR3 size: 14 residues.

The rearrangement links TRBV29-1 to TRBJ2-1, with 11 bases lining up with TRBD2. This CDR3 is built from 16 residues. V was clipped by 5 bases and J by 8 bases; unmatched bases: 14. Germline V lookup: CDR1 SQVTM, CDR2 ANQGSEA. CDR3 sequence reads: CSVPGVASGGYDEQFF. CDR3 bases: TGCAGCGTTCCAGGGGTGGCTAGCGGGGGGTACGATGAGCAGTTCTTC.

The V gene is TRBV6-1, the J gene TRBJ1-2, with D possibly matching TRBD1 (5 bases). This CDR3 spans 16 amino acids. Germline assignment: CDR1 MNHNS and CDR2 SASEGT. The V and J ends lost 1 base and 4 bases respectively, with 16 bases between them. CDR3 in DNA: TGTGCCAGCAGTGAAGATCGTCAGGGTTCGGTCTATGGCTACACCTTC. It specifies CASSEDRQGSVYGYTF.

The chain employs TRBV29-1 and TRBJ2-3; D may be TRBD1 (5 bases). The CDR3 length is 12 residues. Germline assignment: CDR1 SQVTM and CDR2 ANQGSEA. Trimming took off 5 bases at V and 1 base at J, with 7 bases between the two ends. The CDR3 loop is CSVIGGTDTQYF. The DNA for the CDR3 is TGCAGCGTTATAGGGGGCACAGATACGCAGTATTTT.

CDR3 sequence: CASSPRDSHNSPLHF. CDR3 DNA sequence: TGTGCCAGCAGCCCCCGGGACAGCCACAATTCACCCCTCCACTTT. The genes are TRBV9 and TRBJ1-6, with 7 bases lining up with TRBD1. The length of the CDR3 is 15 residues. Germline-derived CDR1 and CDR2 are SGDLS and YYNGEE. The ends lost 4 bases at V and 7 bases at J; junction bases unmatched: 8.

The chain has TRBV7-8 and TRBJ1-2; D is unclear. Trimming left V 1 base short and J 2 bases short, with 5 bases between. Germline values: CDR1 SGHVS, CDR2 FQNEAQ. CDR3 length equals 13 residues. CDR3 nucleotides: TGTGCCAGCAGCTTAGTTCCGAACTATGGCTACACCTTC. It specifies CASSLVPNYGYTF.

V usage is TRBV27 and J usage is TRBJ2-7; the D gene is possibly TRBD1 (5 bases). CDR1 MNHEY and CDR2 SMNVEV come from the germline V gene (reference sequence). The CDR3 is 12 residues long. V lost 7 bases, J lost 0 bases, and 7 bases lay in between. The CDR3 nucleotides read TGTGCCAGCAAGGGGAACTCCTACGAGCAGTACTTC. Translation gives CASKGNSYEQYF.

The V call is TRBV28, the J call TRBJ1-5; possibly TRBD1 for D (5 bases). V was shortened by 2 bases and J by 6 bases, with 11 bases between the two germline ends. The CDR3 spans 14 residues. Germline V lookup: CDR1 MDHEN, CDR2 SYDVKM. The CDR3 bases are TGTGCCAGCAGTTTAGGGACTGCGTCTCAGCCCCAGCATTTT. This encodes CASSLGTASQPQHF. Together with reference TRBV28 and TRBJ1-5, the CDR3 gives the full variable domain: DVKVTQSSRYLVKRTGEKVFLECVQDMDHENMFWYRQDPGLGLRLIYFSYDVKMKEKGDIPEGYSVSREKKERFSLILESASTNQTSMYLCASSLGTASQPQHFGDGTRLSIL.

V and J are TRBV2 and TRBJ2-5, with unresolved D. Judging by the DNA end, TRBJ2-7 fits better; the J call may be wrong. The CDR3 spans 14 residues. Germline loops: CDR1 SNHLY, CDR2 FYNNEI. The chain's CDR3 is CASSDIGSPYEQYF. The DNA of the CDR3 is TGTGCCAGCAGTGATATAGGCTCACCCTACGAGCAGTACTTC.

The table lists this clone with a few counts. CDR3 loop: CASSQGGGQSEVYQPQHF. CDR3 coding DNA: TGTGCCAGCAGCCAAGGAGGCGGACAGAGCGAGGTTTATCAGCCCCAGCATTTT. The J gene is TRBJ1-5, the V gene TRBV14; tentative D call: TRBD1 (6 bases). V gave up 1 base and J gave up 5 bases, with 21 bases separating them. Germline V gene lookup returns CDR1 SGHDN and CDR2 FVKESK. The CDR3 extends over 18 amino acids.

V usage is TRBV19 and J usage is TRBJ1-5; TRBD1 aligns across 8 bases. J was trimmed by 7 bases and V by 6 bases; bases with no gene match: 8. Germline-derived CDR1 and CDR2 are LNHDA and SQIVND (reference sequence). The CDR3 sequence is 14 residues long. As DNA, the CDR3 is TGTGCCAGTAGACCGACAGGGGTCTACCAGCCCCAGCATTTT. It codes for CASRPTGVYQPQHF. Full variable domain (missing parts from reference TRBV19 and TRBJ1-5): DGGITQSPKYLFRKEGQNVTLSCEQNLNHDAMYWYRQDPGQGLRLIYYSQIVNDFQKGDIAEGYSVSREKKESFPLTVTSAQKNPTAFYLCASRPTGVYQPQHFGDGTRLSIL.

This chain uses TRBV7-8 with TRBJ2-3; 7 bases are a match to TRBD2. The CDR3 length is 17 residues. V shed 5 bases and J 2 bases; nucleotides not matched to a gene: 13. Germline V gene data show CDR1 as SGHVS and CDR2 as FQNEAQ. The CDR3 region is CASSHPLAEGYTDTQYF. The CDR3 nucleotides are TGTGCCAGCAGCCACCCTCTAGCGGAGGGATACACAGATACGCAGTATTTT.

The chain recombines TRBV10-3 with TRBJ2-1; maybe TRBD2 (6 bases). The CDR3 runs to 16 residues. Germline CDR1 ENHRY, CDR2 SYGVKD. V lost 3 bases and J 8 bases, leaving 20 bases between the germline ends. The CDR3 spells CAISEVVGRRADEQFF. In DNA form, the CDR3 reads TGTGCCATCAGTGAAGTGGTAGGAAGGAGGGCTGATGAGCAGTTCTTC.